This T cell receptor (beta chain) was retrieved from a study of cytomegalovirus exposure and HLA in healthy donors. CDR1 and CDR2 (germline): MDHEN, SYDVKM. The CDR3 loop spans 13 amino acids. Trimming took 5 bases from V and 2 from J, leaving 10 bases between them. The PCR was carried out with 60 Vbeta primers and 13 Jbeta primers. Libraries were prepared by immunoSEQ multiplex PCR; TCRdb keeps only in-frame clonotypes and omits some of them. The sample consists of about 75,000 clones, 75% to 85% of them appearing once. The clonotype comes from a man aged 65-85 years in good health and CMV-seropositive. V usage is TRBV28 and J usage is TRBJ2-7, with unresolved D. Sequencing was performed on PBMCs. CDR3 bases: TGTGCCAGCAGTCCGACACCTACCTACGAGCAGTACTTC. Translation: CASSPTPTYEQYF.